This record concerns one TCR beta chain sequence. The clone's antigen remains unknown. No base quality information exists; no much larger clone differs at one position. The data were obtained in a study of blood T cell repertoires in COVID-19 (dated by TCRdb to the early 2020s). A note on the overall study: Collaborator samples came from the United States, Italy and Spain and covered acute and convalescent phases of COVID-19. The material from the prospective study consisted of cDNA or gDNA derived from T cells, B-cell-depleted T cells, or PBMCs. The dataset comprised deeply sampled blood TCRbeta repertoires from subjects exposed to, actively infected with, or recovered from COVID-19. The repertoires were released in a freely available public database intended as a resource for research on the immune response to SARS-CoV-2. Samples were obtained from the ongoing ImmuneRACE study (first 160 participants) and from over a thousand subjects provided by 6 global collaborators. Sample metadata almost always included a de-identified subject ID, COVID-19 status, age in years and sex. Where available, HLA class I and class II types were obtained from metadata supplied by the sample provider rather than from assay-based typing. The study at large found these results: How much clinical and demographic metadata was included differed by source and by participant, and the metadata was provided uncurated.

The collaborating institutions used their own protocols to collect whole blood in K2EDTA tubes. For TCRbeta analysis, collaborator samples were shipped as frozen whole blood, as isolated PBMCs, or as DNA extracted from either sample type. TCRbeta CDR3 regions were amplified from genomic DNA by means of the immunoSEQ Assay, a bias-controlled multiplex PCR. For the original study's pipeline: Nucleated cell counts per sample were estimated from amplification of reference gene primers within the assay. To quantify the absolute abundance of each unique TCRbeta CDR3 rearrangement, sequence reads were collapsed and filtered. For each sample, productive Simpson clonality was calculated by taking the square root of Simpson's diversity index across productive rearrangements. TCRdb mirrors the immuneACCESS table, restricted to in-frame sequences. Some clones are absent from its copies; in checked studies, under half trace to an unresolved V gene, and the reason for the others is unknown. The DNA gave D and trimming, while V, J and clone size come from that table. The sample table records around 700,000 clones; 85% to 90% of these occur just once. Of the sample, roughly 0.25% falls within the top ten clones.

CDR1 SEHNR and CDR2 FQNEAQ are derived from the germline V gene (reference sequence). The junction shows trimming of 3 bases on V and 3 bases on J, plus 9 bases between the germline ends. Reading from cysteine to phenylalanine, the CDR3 counts 14 amino acids. The DNA shown is the 42-base CDR3, in frame from base 1. The specimen sequenced was peripheral blood. The chain is made from TRBV7-9 and TRBJ1-5; TRBD1 might be the D gene, on 5 matching bases. This TCR derives from a woman under 30 with acute or convalescent COVID-19. The CDR3 amino acid sequence is: CASSLTASNQPQHF. In nucleotides, the sequence is TGTGCCAGCAGCTTGACAGCTTCCAATCAGCCCCAGCATTTT.